One and the same sample provided the 24 T cell receptor beta chains below, sequenced in a study of blood T cell repertoires in COVID-19. The assay was immunoSEQ multiplex PCR, and TCRdb's table has in-frame clones only and misses some. This sample has hundreds of thousands of clones; more than 85% occur once, and the top ten carry under 1.3%. Sequenced input: PBMCs or T cells enriched from blood (not recorded which). The source of these receptors is a young woman who had recovered from COVID-19.

The V call is TRBV6-4, the J call TRBJ1-3; tentative D call: TRBD1 (6 bases). Trimming shortened V by 2 bases and J by 4 bases, and 18 bases separated the two germline ends. Germline values: CDR1 MRHNA, CDR2 SNTAGT. The CDR3 loop spans 17 amino acids. CDR3 nucleotides: TGTGCCAGCAGTGACCCCCCACAGGGTAGAAGAGGAAACACCATATATTTT. Protein: CASSDPPQGRRGNTIYF.

V usage is TRBV2 and J usage is TRBJ2-3; D gene uncertain. Germline values: CDR1 SNHLY, CDR2 FYNNEI. Trimming took off 0 bases at V and 6 bases at J, with 7 bases between the two ends. The CDR3 is 13 residues long. CDR3 loop: CASSEAPADTQYF. In DNA, the CDR3 is TGTGCCAGCAGTGAAGCGCCTGCGGATACGCAGTATTTT.

The genes are TRBV7-9 and TRBJ1-1, with D uncertain. The CDR3 is 14 amino acids. Trimming stripped 3 bases from V and 7 bases from J, with 15 bases between. Germline CDR1 reads SEHNR; CDR2 reads FQNEAQ (reference sequence). In nucleotides, the CDR3 is TGTGCCAGCAGCTTTACAGCAGCACCCCTTGAAGCTTTCTTT. As protein: CASSFTAAPLEAFF.

The V gene is TRBV7-8, the J gene TRBJ1-1, with 9 nucleotides matching TRBD1. Germline V gives CDR1 SGHVS, CDR2 FQNEAQ. There are 16 residues in the CDR3. With 5 bases clipped from V and 3 bases from J, the junction kept 10 bases outside the gene matches. The CDR3 here is CASSPYRGLEYTEAFF. In DNA, the CDR3 is TGTGCCAGCAGCCCGTACAGGGGGCTGGAGTACACTGAAGCTTTCTTT.

The CDR3 region has the DNA TGCAGCGCCGAGATGGAGGTCGATGAAAAACTGTTTTTT. It specifies CSAEMEVDEKLFF. The gene calls are TRBV29-1 and TRBJ1-4; D is unclear. The length of the CDR3 is 13 residues. Germline CDR1 SQVTM, CDR2 ANQGSEA. With 7 bases removed from V and 6 bases from J, the gap between germline ends came to 15 bases.

The chain is built from TRBV2 and TRBJ2-5; TRBD2 agrees at 12 bases. Germline CDR1 SNHLY, CDR2 FYNNEI. Losses at the gene ends were 7 bases for V and 0 bases for J; bases not matched to a gene: 6. The CDR3 is 16 amino acids. The CDR3 spells CASTGRTSGDQETQYF. For the CDR3, the DNA is TGTGCCAGCACAGGAAGGACTAGCGGGGACCAAGAGACCCAGTACTTC. Full variable domain (rest looked up from reference TRBV2 and TRBJ2-5): EPEVTQTPSHQVTQMGQEVILRCVPISNHLYFYWYRQILGQKVEFLVSFYNNEISEKSEIFDDQFSVERPDGSNFTLKIRSTKLEDSAMYFCASTGRTSGDQETQYFGPGTRLLVL.

This rearrangement joins TRBV5-8 to TRBJ1-5; possible D gene TRBD1, 6 bases. Germline V gene lookup returns CDR1 SGHTS and CDR2 YDEGEE. The CDR3 loop spans 16 amino acids. With 2 bases removed from V and 1 base from J, the gap between germline ends came to 13 bases. The CDR3 coding sequence is TGTGCCAGCAGCTTAGGGGGGGCGAGGAGCAATCAGCCCCAGCATTTT. Amino acid sequence: CASSLGGARSNQPQHF.

The chain carries TRBV2 and TRBJ1-2, with 7 bases matching TRBD1. V shed 4 bases and J 0 bases; nucleotides not matched to a gene: 2. Looked up from germline, CDR1 is SNHLY and CDR2 is FYNNEI. CDR3 size: 14 residues. The CDR3 coding sequence is TGTGCCAGCAGTGTGGACAGGACTAACTATGGCTACACCTTC. It translates to CASSVDRTNYGYTF.

The chain carries TRBV5-8 and TRBJ1-1; TRBD1 matches at 7 bases. The CDR3 extends over 14 amino acids. Losses at the gene ends were 4 bases for V and 3 bases for J; bases not matched to a gene: 6. The germline V gene has CDR1 SGHTS and CDR2 YDEGEE. As DNA, the CDR3 is TGTGCCAGCAGCCCCGGGACAGCAGACACTGAAGCTTTCTTT. Amino acid sequence: CASSPGTADTEAFF.

Of note for this clone: The CDR3 ends on some other residue instead of the conserved phenylalanine or tryptophan, so this is likely a read error. No DNA is shown, since the ends of the CDR3 on it are uncertain; the CDR3 is the one TCRdb lists. The J gene is TRBJ1-1, the V gene TRBV28; TRBD1, the table's D call, was not compared with the DNA. The germline CDR1 and CDR2 sequences are MDHEN and SYDVKM. The CDR3 is 9 residues long, ends included. The CDR3 loop reads CASSSAGQE.

This chain links TRBV30 with TRBJ1-2; TRBD1 is a possible D gene (5 bases). V was shortened by 4 bases and J by 8 bases, with 17 bases between the two germline ends. Germline lookup yields CDR1 GTSNPN and CDR2 SVGIG (reference sequence). This CDR3 comprises 13 residues. CDR3 sequence reads: CAWNPGGVGGYTF. Written as DNA, the CDR3 is TGTGCCTGGAACCCGGGAGGGGTGGGGGGCTACACCTTC.

With respect to this clone: The same CDR3 can be traced to other DNA sequences in this sample. This chain uses TRBV29-1 with TRBJ2-7, with a tentative D call TRBD1 (6 bases). This CDR3 contains 12 residues. V lost 6 bases to trimming and J lost 2 bases, with 11 bases between them. Germline V lookup: CDR1 SQVTM, CDR2 ANQGSEA. The CDR3: CSVAQGTYEQYF. The CDR3 DNA reads TGCAGCGTCGCACAGGGCACCTACGAGCAGTACTTC.

In this sample, this clone turned up once. The genes are TRBV21-1 and TRBJ2-7; the table calls TRBD1, which could not be checked here. TRBV21-1 is deemed a pseudogene. CDR3 size: 16 residues. For the CDR3, the DNA is TGTGCCAGCAGCAAAGAGGCCACAGGGCTAACCTACGAGCAGTACTTC. It is translated as CASSKEATGLTYEQYF.

On this clone itself: Other DNA sequences in this sample translate to the same CDR3. V usage is TRBV15 and J usage is TRBJ2-2; no clear D gene. Per germline, CDR1 LNHNV and CDR2 YYDKDF (reference sequence). This CDR3 spans 14 amino acids. V dropped 0 bases and J dropped 1 base, with 3 bases sitting between them. Here the CDR3 DNA reads TGTGCCACCAGCAGAGATAGGAACACCGGGGAGCTGTTTTTT. Translated: CATSRDRNTGELFF. The full variable domain, in which reference TRBV15 and TRBJ2-2 provide the parts outside the CDR3, is DAMVIQNPRYQVTQFGKPVTLSCSQTLNHNVMYWYQQKSSQAPKLLFHYYDKDFNNEADTPDNFQSRRPNTSFCFLDIRSPGLGDTAMYLCATSRDRNTGELFFGEGSRLTVL.

The chain combines TRBV12-5 with TRBJ1-2; perhaps TRBD1 as D (5 bases). From germline, CDR1 is LGHNT and CDR2 FRNRAP. The ends were cut back, 2 bases at V and 6 bases at J, with 10 bases in the middle. CDR3 length: 13 residues. CDR3 nucleotide sequence: TGTGCTAGTGGTTTGAACCCGGGGGATGGCTACACCTTC. It codes for CASGLNPGDGYTF. The entire variable domain, with the rest obtained from reference TRBV12-5 and TRBJ1-2, is as follows: DARVTQTPRHKVTEMGQEVTMRCQPILGHNTVFWYRQTMMQGLELLAYFRNRAPLDDSGMPKDRFSAEMPDATLATLKIQPSEPRDSAVYFCASGLNPGDGYTFGSGTRLTVV.

This chain joins TRBV7-6 and TRBJ2-2; D is undetermined. The CDR3 totals 16 residues. CDR1 is SGHVS, CDR2 FNYEAQ, per germline. Trimming removed 7 bases from V and 4 bases from J, with 19 bases in between. The CDR3 nucleotides are TGTGCCAGCACCTACCGCCCCCAAGGCGGCACCGGGGAGCTGTTTTTT. It is translated as CASTYRPQGGTGELFF.

V and J are TRBV27 and TRBJ1-4; D is perhaps TRBD1 (6 bases). The CDR3 is made up of 15 amino acids. CDR1 is MNHEY, CDR2 SMNVEV, per germline (reference sequence). The V and J ends lost 0 bases and 14 bases respectively, with 19 bases between them. The DNA for the CDR3 is TGTGCCAGCAGTTTATCGCCAGCCCCCTGGGGGCGGCTGTTTTTT. The encoded protein is CASSLSPAPWGRLFF.

Only one count was recorded for this clone. V gene TRBV15 combines with J gene TRBJ1-1; possible D gene TRBD1, 5 bases. The CDR3 is 14 residues long. CDR1 and CDR2 (germline): LNHNV, YYDKDF (reference sequence). Trimming took off 3 bases at V and 1 base at J, with 9 bases between the two ends. The CDR3 loop reads CATSRGRANTEAFF. CDR3 nucleotide sequence: TGTGCCACCAGCAGGGGCAGGGCGAACACTGAAGCTTTCTTT.

This clone came up once. The chain carries TRBV28 and TRBJ2-5; TRBD1 matches 10 bases. From germline, CDR1 is MDHEN and CDR2 SYDVKM. The CDR3 is 16 amino acids. The V and J ends lost 5 bases and 4 bases, in that order; junction bases with no gene match: 10. For the CDR3, the DNA is TGTGCCAGCAGTGAAACGGGACAGGGGATTACAGAGACCCAGTACTTC. Translated: CASSETGQGITETQYF. Combining the CDR3 with reference TRBV28 and TRBJ2-5 gives the whole variable domain DVKVTQSSRYLVKRTGEKVFLECVQDMDHENMFWYRQDPGLGLRLIYFSYDVKMKEKGDIPEGYSVSREKKERFSLILESASTNQTSMYLCASSETGQGITETQYFGPGTRLLVL.

The table lists this clone with a few counts. The J gene is TRBJ2-4, the V gene TRBV3-1 (or the pseudogene TRBV3-2); D may be TRBD2 (5 bases). Looked up from germline, CDR1 is LGHDT and CDR2 is YNNKEL (reference sequence). This CDR3 spans 15 amino acids. Trimming shortened V by 4 bases and J by 0 bases, and 10 bases separated the two germline ends. This chain's CDR3 is CASSRGAVAKNIQYF. CDR3 bases: TGTGCCAGCAGCCGCGGAGCGGTAGCCAAAAACATTCAGTACTTC.

This rearrangement joins TRBV18 to TRBJ2-2; D is unresolved. The V gene lost 2 bases and the J gene lost 6 bases, with 16 bases spanning the gap. In germline, CDR1 is KGHSH, CDR2 LQKENI. The CDR3 has 16 amino acids. The CDR3 sequence: CASSPSLPGPAGELFF. CDR3 nucleotides: TGTGCCAGCTCACCAAGTTTACCGGGTCCCGCCGGGGAGCTGTTTTTT.

This clone showed up just a few times. V gene TRBV19 combines with J gene TRBJ2-7, with D uncertain. The CDR3 is made up of 13 amino acids. Trimming took 3 bases from V and 3 from J, leaving 9 bases between them. Germline-derived CDR1 and CDR2 are LNHDA and SQIVND (reference sequence). CDR3 sequence reads: CASSINKNYEQYF. The CDR3 DNA reads TGTGCCAGTAGTATTAACAAAAACTACGAGCAGTACTTC.

This chain uses TRBV18 with TRBJ1-3, with D possibly TRBD1 on 6 matching bases. CDR1 KGHSH and CDR2 LQKENI come from the germline V gene. V was cut by 2 bases and J by 1 base, with 12 bases left in between. CDR3 size: 16 residues. The CDR3 here is CASSPVQGGSGNTIYF. CDR3 coding DNA: TGTGCCAGCTCACCAGTACAGGGAGGGTCTGGAAACACCATATATTTT.

This clone has a single count. The chain combines TRBV6-5 with TRBJ1-4, with 9 bases lining up with TRBD1. V was clipped by 8 bases and J by 4 bases; unmatched bases: 5. The length of the CDR3 is 14 residues. Germline V CDR1 and CDR2: MNHEY, SVGAGI. The CDR3 protein is CASGQGPYNEKLFF. The CDR3 coding sequence is TGTGCCAGCGGACAGGGGCCCTATAATGAAAAACTGTTTTTT.